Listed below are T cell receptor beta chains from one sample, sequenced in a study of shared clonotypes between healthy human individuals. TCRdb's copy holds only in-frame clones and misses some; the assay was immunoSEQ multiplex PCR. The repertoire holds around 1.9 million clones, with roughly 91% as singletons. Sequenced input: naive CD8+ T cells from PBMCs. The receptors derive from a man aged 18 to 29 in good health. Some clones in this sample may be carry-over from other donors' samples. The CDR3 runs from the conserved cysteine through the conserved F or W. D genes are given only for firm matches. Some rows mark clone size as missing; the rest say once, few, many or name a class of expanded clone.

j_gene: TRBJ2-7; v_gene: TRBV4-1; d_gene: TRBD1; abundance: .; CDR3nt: TGCGCCAGCAGCCAAGTGACAGGGGTAAAGAGCGAGCAGTACTTC; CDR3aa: CASSQVTGVKSEQYF
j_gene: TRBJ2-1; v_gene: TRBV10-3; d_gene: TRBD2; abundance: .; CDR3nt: TGTGCCATCAGGGGTATTCGTAGCGGGAGTAACTTAAGCTCCTACAATGAGCAGTTCTTC; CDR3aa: CAIRGIRSGSNLSSYNEQFF
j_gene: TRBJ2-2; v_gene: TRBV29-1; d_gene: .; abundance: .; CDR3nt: TGCAGTGCTATACAGGGAGGCACCGGGGAGCTGTTTTTT; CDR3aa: CSAIQGGTGELFF
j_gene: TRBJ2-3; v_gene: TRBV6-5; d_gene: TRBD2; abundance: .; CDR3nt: TGTGCCAGCAGTCAAACTAGCGGGAGCACAGATACGCAGTATTTT; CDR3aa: CASSQTSGSTDTQYF
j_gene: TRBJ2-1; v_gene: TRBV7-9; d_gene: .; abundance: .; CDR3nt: TGTGCCAGCAGCCCCGGGGGGCGAGTAAACAATGAGCAGTTCTTC; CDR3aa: CASSPGGRVNNEQFF
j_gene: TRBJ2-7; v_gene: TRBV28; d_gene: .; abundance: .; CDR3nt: TGTGCCAGCAGTCCCCTCGTGGGGGTAACGCCCGAGCAGTACTTC; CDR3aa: CASSPLVGVTPEQYF
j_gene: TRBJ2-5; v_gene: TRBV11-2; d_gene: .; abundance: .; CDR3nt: TGTGCCAGCAGCTTAGGTCGGTCGACCCAGTACTTC; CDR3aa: CASSLGRSTQYF
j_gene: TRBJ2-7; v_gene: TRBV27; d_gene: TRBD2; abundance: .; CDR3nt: TGTGCCAGCAGTTTGCCTAGCGGCTACGAGCAGTACTTC; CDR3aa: CASSLPSGYEQYF
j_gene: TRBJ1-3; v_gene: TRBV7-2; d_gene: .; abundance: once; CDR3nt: TGTGCCAGCAGCTTAGAAAGGATTGGAAACACCATATATTTT; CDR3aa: CASSLERIGNTIYF
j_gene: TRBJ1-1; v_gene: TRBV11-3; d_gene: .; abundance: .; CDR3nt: TGTGCCAGCAGCTTAGCGGTGGGCACTGAAGCTTTCTTT; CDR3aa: CASSLAVGTEAFF
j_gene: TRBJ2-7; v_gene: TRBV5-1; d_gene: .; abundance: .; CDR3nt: TGCGCCAGCAGCTTGGCCTTCGGGCCGAACTACGAGCAGTACTTC; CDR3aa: CASSLAFGPNYEQYF
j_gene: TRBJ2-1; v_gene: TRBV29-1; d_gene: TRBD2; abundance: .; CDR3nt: TGCAGCGCCAAAAGCGGGAGGGCCAATGAGCAGTTCTTC; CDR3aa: CSAKSGRANEQFF
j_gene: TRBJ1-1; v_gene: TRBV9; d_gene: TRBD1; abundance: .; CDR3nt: TGTGCCAGCAGAGGGGGCGCCAGCCCTGAAGCTTTCTTT; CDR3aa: CASRGGASPEAFF
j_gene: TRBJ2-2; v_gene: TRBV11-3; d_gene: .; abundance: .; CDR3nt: TGTGCCAGCAGCCCCCCCCGCAACACCGGGGAGCTGTTTTTT; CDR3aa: CASSPPRNTGELFF
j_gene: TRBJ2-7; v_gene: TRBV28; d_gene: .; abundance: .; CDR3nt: TGTGCCAGCAGTTTAGGGCTTCCCACCACAGGCGAGCAGTACTTC; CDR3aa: CASSLGLPTTGEQYF
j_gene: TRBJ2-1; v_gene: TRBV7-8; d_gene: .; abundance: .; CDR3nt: TGTGCCAGCAGCTTAGCTCCAGGGGTTAGGCCCTACAATGAGCAGTTCTTC; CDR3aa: CASSLAPGVRPYNEQFF
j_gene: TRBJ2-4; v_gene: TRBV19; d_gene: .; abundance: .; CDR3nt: TGTGCCAGTAGAGGAGAGGCCAAAAACATTCAGTACTTC; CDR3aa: CASRGEAKNIQYF
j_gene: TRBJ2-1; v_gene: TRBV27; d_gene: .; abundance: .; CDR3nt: TGTGCCAGCAGTTCTCTAAATGAGCAGTTCTTC; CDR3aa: CASSSLNEQFF
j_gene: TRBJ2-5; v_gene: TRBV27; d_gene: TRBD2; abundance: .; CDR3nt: TGTGCCAGCAGTTTATTAGGACTAGCGGGAGTGGACCAAGAGACCCAGTACTTC; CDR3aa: CASSLLGLAGVDQETQYF
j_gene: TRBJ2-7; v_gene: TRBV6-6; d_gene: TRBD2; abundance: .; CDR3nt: TGTGCCAGCAGTTACTCGACTAGCGGGAGTTACGAGCAGTACTTC; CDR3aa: CASSYSTSGSYEQYF
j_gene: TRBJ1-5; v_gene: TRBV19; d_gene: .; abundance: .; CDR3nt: TGTGCCAGTAGTATCCCTAGCAATCAGCCCCAGCATTTT; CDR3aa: CASSIPSNQPQHF
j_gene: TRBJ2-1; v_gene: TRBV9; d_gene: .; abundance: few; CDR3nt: TGTGCCAGCAGCACCAACCGGGACCCGACGGTGAATGAGCAGTTCTTC; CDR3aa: CASSTNRDPTVNEQFF
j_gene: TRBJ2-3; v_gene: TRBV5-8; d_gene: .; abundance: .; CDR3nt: TGTGCCAGCAGCTTGACCGACGGGACAACAGATACGCAGTATTTT; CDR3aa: CASSLTDGTTDTQYF
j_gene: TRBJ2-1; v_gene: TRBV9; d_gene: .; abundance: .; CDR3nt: TGTGCCAGCAGCGTAGACAGTTCTTACAATGAGCAGTTCTTC; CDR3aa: CASSVDSSYNEQFF
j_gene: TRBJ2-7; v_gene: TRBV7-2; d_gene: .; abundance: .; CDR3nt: TGTGCCAGCAGCTTACGGCAGGAGTACGAGCAGTACTTC; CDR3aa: CASSLRQEYEQYF
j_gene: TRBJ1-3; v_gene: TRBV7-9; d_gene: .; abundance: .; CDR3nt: TGTGCCAGCAGCCCCTCGGGGAACACCATATATTTT; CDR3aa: CASSPSGNTIYF
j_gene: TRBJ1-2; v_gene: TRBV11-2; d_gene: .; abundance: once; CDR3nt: TGTGCCAGCAGCTTAAGCTTAGGGGCCGGAAACTATGGCTACACCTTC; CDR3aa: CASSLSLGAGNYGYTF
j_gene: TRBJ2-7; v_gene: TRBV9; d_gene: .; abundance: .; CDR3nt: TGTGCCAGCAGCGTAGGCCCCGCGGCTAACACCTACGAGCAGTACTTC; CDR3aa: CASSVGPAANTYEQYF
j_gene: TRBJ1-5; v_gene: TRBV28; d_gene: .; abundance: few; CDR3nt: TGTGCCAGCAGGGACGGCAATCAGCCCCAGCATTTT; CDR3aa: CASRDGNQPQHF
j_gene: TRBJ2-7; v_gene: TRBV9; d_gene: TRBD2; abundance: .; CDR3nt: TGTGCCAGCAGCAACAACTTAGCGGGAGACGATTACGAGCAGTACTTC; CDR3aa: CASSNNLAGDDYEQYF